Below are 7 T cell receptor beta chains sequenced from a single sample in a study of T cell changes during pregnancy in multiple sclerosis. Sequencing used immunoSEQ multiplex PCR; TCRdb keeps in-frame clones, though not all of them. The table has about 20,000 clones, about 85% seen once. The sample here was CD8+ T cells from peripheral blood mononuclear cells, taken after pregnancy. The receptors were gathered from a female donor in good health, enrolled as a control in a pregnancy study.

This chain joins TRBV13 and TRBJ2-7; TRBD1 matches at 7 bases. Germline CDR1 is PRHDT and CDR2 is FYEKMQ (reference sequence). The CDR3 covers 15 residues. With V trimmed by 0 bases and J by 0 bases, 2 bases remained unmatched. The CDR3 nucleotides are TGTGCCAGCAGCTTAGGCACAGGGGCCTCCTACGAGCAGTACTTC. It codes for CASSLGTGASYEQYF.

The V call is TRBV5-8, the J call TRBJ2-7, with 8 bases lining up with TRBD1. J was trimmed by 5 bases and V by 4 bases; bases with no gene match: 8. The CDR3 has 14 residues. The germline V gene has CDR1 SGHTS and CDR2 YDEGEE. The CDR3 spells CASSLEDRAHEQYF. CDR3 nucleotides: TGTGCCAGCAGCCTTGAGGACAGGGCCCACGAGCAGTACTTC. Filled out from reference TRBV5-8 and TRBJ2-7, the complete variable domain reads EAGVTQSPTHLIKTRGQQATLRCSPISGHTSVYWYQQALGLGLQFLLWYDEGEERNRGNFPPRFSGRQFPNYSSELNVNALELEDSALYLCASSLEDRAHEQYFGPGTRLTVT.

This clone came up a few times. J is TRBJ1-1 and V is TRBV7-9, with TRBD1 as a possible D gene (5 bases). The CDR3 loop spans 9 amino acids. The germline CDR1 and CDR2 sequences are SEHNR and FQNEAQ (reference sequence). With 11 bases removed from V and 6 bases from J, the gap between germline ends came to 7 bases. The CDR3: CAAGPEAFF. CDR3 nucleotide sequence: TGTGCCGCGGGGCCTGAAGCTTTCTTT.

The genes are TRBV6-5 and TRBJ1-2; 8 nucleotides align to TRBD1. The CDR3 totals 14 residues. Germline V lookup: CDR1 MNHEY, CDR2 SVGAGI. Trimming took 0 bases from V and 6 from J; bases not matched to a gene: 3. CDR3 coding DNA: TGTGCCAGCAGTTACTCGCCAGGGGGCAATGGCTACACCTTC. It encodes CASSYSPGGNGYTF.

The chain is built from TRBV6-6 and TRBJ2-2; D remains ambiguous. V lost 6 bases and J 3 bases, leaving 8 bases between the germline ends. The CDR3 runs 13 residues. Germline CDR1 and CDR2: MNHNY and SVGAGI (reference sequence). The CDR3 nucleotides are TGTGCCAGCAGGAGGTCCCACACCGGGGAGCTGTTTTTT. Its protein product is CASRRSHTGELFF.

DNA of the CDR3: TGTGCCAGCAGCCCCCGACTAGCGGGGGGTACAGATACGCAGTATTTT. Protein product: CASSPRLAGGTDTQYF. V and J are TRBV7-6 and TRBJ2-3, with 13 bases aligning to TRBD2. V dropped 5 bases and J dropped 3; count of bases not matched to a gene: 5. CDR1 SGHVS and CDR2 FNYEAQ come from the germline V gene. The CDR3 covers 16 residues.

This clone was seen once. The V call is TRBV5-5, the J call TRBJ1-1; D is ambiguous. The CDR3 consists of 13 residues. The germline V and J ends were trimmed by 4 bases and 3 bases, with 10 bases remaining between them. Germline CDR1 SGHKS, CDR2 YYEKEE (reference sequence). The CDR3 DNA sequence: TGTGCCAGCAGCCCGGCGGAGGACACTGAAGCTTTCTTT. It codes for CASSPAEDTEAFF. Full variable domain (remainder filled in from reference TRBV5-5 and TRBJ1-1): DAGVTQSPTHLIKTRGQQVTLRCSPISGHKSVSWYQQVLGQGPQFIFQYYEKEERGRGNFPDRFSARQFPNYSSELNVNALLLGDSALYLCASSPAEDTEAFFGQGTRLTVV.